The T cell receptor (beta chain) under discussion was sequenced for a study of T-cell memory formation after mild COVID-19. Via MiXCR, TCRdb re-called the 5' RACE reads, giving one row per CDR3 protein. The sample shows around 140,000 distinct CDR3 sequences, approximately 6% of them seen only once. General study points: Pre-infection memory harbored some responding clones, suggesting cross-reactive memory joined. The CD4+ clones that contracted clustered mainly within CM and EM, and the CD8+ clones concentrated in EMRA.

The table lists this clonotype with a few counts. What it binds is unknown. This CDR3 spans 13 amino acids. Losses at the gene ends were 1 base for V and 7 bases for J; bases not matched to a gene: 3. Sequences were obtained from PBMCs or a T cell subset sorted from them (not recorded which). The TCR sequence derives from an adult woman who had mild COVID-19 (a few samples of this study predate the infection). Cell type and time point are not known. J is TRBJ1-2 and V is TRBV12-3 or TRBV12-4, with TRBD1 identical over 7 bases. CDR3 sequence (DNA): TGTGCCAGCAGTTTAGGAGGGGGCGTTGGCTACACCTTC. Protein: CASSLGGGVGYTF.